The 25 T cell receptor beta chains below all came from one sample that was sequenced in a study of PD-L1 blockade in urothelial cancer. The sample's time point: pretreatment peripheral blood. Some clones are missing from TCRdb's copy, which holds only in-frame ones; the method was immunoSEQ multiplex PCR. The sample records roughly 90,000 clones, around 92% being singletons. The sequences come from PBMCs, collected around atezolizumab (anti-PD-L1) treatment. The source is a woman of 80 years or more with urothelial cancer.

This chain joins TRBV27 and TRBJ1-1; the D gene is possibly TRBD1 (6 bases). The CDR3 spans 16 residues. Germline CDR1 is MNHEY and CDR2 is SMNVEV (reference sequence). V shed 5 bases and J shed 3 bases, with 19 bases lying between them. The CDR3 DNA follows: TGTGCCAGCAGTCCCCCCCACGGGACATCGGACACTGAAGCTTTCTTT. Residues: CASSPPHGTSDTEAFF.

The genes are TRBV28 and TRBJ1-5; D gene ambiguous. V shed 6 bases and J shed 0 bases, with 18 bases lying between them. Germline CDR1 is MDHEN and CDR2 is SYDVKM. CDR3 length: 17 residues. The CDR3 loop reads CASRRGQQAYSNQPQHF. As DNA, the CDR3 is TGTGCCAGCAGACGTGGGCAGCAAGCCTATAGCAATCAGCCCCAGCATTTT.

This clone turned up a few times. The rearrangement joins TRBV19 to TRBJ1-2; TRBD1 agrees at 11 bases. Looked up from germline, CDR1 is LNHDA and CDR2 is SQIVND (reference sequence). The J segment lost 6 bases and the V segment lost 9 bases, leaving 15 bases of the junction unmatched. The CDR3 is 16 amino acids. DNA for the CDR3: TGTGCCAGCCGAACCTCGGCGGGACAGGGGGTTCATGGCTACACCTTC. Amino acids: CASRTSAGQGVHGYTF.

The V gene is TRBV28, the J gene TRBJ1-1; D perhaps matches TRBD1 (5 bases). Per the germline V gene, CDR1 is MDHEN and CDR2 is SYDVKM. This CDR3 comprises 14 residues. The ends were cut back, 6 bases at V and 4 bases at J, with 15 bases in the middle. Written as DNA, the CDR3 is TGTGCCAGCAGCGCGGCAGGGAGGATCACTGAAGCTTTCTTT. It is translated as CASSAAGRITEAFF.

The J gene is TRBJ2-5, the V gene TRBV28; perhaps TRBD2 as D (6 bases). In germline, CDR1 is MDHEN, CDR2 SYDVKM. The CDR3 is 14 amino acids. Trimming took off 7 bases at V and 4 bases at J, with 16 bases between the two ends. CDR3 protein: CASNNREFGETQYF. CDR3 sequence (DNA): TGTGCCAGCAACAACCGGGAGTTCGGAGAGACCCAGTACTTC.

The rearrangement uses TRBV7-3 and TRBJ2-1; 9 positions agree with TRBD2. Germline trimming cut 3 bases from V and 4 bases from J; bases unmatched to any gene: 1. CDR1 is SGHTA and CDR2 is FQGTGA in the germline V gene. This CDR3 comprises 14 residues. This CDR3 is CASSFSGRYNEQFF. The CDR3 nucleotides are TGTGCCAGCAGCTTCAGCGGGAGGTACAATGAGCAGTTCTTC.

The rearrangement links TRBV27 to TRBJ2-7; TRBD2 matches 12 bases. Losses at the gene ends were 7 bases for V and 3 bases for J; bases not matched to a gene: 7. The CDR3 covers 15 residues. CDR1 and CDR2 from the germline V gene are MNHEY and SMNVEV (reference sequence). This CDR3 is CASNSRTSGIYEQYF. In nucleotides, the CDR3 is TGTGCCAGCAACTCCCGGACTAGCGGGATCTACGAGCAGTACTTC.

Of note for this clone: One end of the junction varies from germline; a read error may be responsible. The chain carries TRBV28 and TRBJ1-5; the match to TRBD1 covers 8 bases. The germline V gene encodes CDR1 MDHEN and CDR2 SYDVKM. The CDR3 consists of 14 residues. The CDR3 loop is CASSFGQGYQSQHF. The CDR3 DNA reads TGTGCCAGCAGTTTCGGACAGGGATATCAGTCCCAGCATTTT.

The J gene is TRBJ2-3, the V gene TRBV7-2; D gene ambiguous. CDR3 size: 12 residues. V lost 3 bases and J 3 bases, leaving 4 bases between the germline ends. Germline V gene lookup returns CDR1 SGHTA and CDR2 FQGNSA. The CDR3 spells CASSFSTDTQYF. CDR3 bases: TGTGCCAGCAGCTTTTCAACAGATACGCAGTATTTT.

This chain uses TRBV27 with TRBJ2-7; 8 bases line up with TRBD2. The CDR3 is 14 amino acids. Germline CDR1 MNHEY, CDR2 SMNVEV (reference sequence). V trimming: 6 bases; J trimming: 6 bases; junction bases outside the gene matches: 10. CDR3: CASSLGLGPFEQYF. The CDR3 DNA follows: TGTGCCAGCAGCTTGGGACTAGGCCCCTTCGAGCAGTACTTC.

This rearrangement joins TRBV28 to TRBJ1-2, with 7 bases matching TRBD1. The length of the CDR3 is 15 residues. V lost 7 bases and J lost 2; bases outside the gene matches: 10. Germline lookup yields CDR1 MDHEN and CDR2 SYDVKM. CDR3 coding DNA: TGTGCCAGCAAACCAAGGGACAGACAGAACTATGGCTACACCTTC. Translated: CASKPRDRQNYGYTF.

The rearrangement joins TRBV7-6 to TRBJ1-1, with D perhaps matching TRBD1 (5 bases). CDR1 and CDR2 (germline): SGHVS, FNYEAQ. The V gene lost 1 base and the J gene lost 1 base, with 10 bases spanning the gap. This CDR3 has 15 amino acids. The CDR3 DNA sequence: TGTGCCAGCAGCTTAGGGACAAATTGGAACACTGAAGCTTTCTTT. Its protein is CASSLGTNWNTEAFF.

This chain links TRBV19 with TRBJ2-7; 7 bases match TRBD2. The ends lost 4 bases at V and 0 bases at J; junction bases unmatched: 3. The CDR3 contains 14 residues. CDR1 LNHDA and CDR2 SQIVND come from the germline V gene (reference sequence). The CDR3 bases are TGTGCCAGTAGTAATCGCGGGAGCTCCTACGAGCAGTACTTC. Amino acids: CASSNRGSSYEQYF.

The chain carries TRBV15 and TRBJ2-2; 11 bases are shared with TRBD2. CDR1 is LNHNV, CDR2 YYDKDF, per germline (reference sequence). Losses at the gene ends were 2 bases for V and 3 bases for J; bases not matched to a gene: 8. This CDR3 is built from 18 residues. CDR3 coding DNA: TGTGCCACCAGCAGAAGCGATGTAGCGGGAGGGCACACCGGGGAGCTGTTTTTT. This codes for CATSRSDVAGGHTGELFF.

The V call is TRBV29-1, the J call TRBJ1-5; TRBD1 matches 8 bases. CDR1 is SQVTM and CDR2 is ANQGSEA in the germline V gene. The CDR3 contains 13 residues. Losses at the gene ends were 4 bases for V and 5 bases for J; bases not matched to a gene: 4. The CDR3, as DNA: TGCAGCGTTGCCACAGGGGGGGATCAGCCCCAGCATTTT. It yields the protein CSVATGGDQPQHF.

The rearrangement links TRBV2 to TRBJ2-3, with TRBD2 identical over 10 bases. V was pared by 6 bases and J by 0 bases, with 6 bases of the junction left unmatched. This CDR3 comprises 16 residues. Germline V lookup: CDR1 SNHLY, CDR2 FYNNEI. The CDR3 reads CASSQSTSGSTDTQYF. CDR3 DNA: TGTGCCAGCAGCCAATCGACTAGCGGGAGCACAGATACGCAGTATTTT.

This sequence joins TRBV6-1 and TRBJ1-1; TRBD1 aligns across 7 bases. This CDR3 has 14 amino acids. The V gene end was trimmed by 7 bases and the J gene end by 5 bases; junction bases not matched to a gene: 10. Germline loops: CDR1 MNHNS, CDR2 SASEGT. CDR3 amino acids: CASMTAGGRTEAFF. CDR3 in DNA: TGTGCCAGCATGACGGCAGGGGGAAGGACTGAAGCTTTCTTT.

The V gene is TRBV27, the J gene TRBJ2-5, with TRBD2 matching over 8 bases. Germline-derived CDR1 and CDR2 are MNHEY and SMNVEV (reference sequence). The junction had 7 bases not matched to a gene; V was cut back by 5 bases and J by 5 bases. The CDR3 totals 14 residues. This CDR3 reads CASSRAGGFETQYF. The DNA for the CDR3 is TGTGCCAGCAGTCGGGCGGGAGGCTTCGAGACCCAGTACTTC.

A single count supports this clone. The genes are TRBV5-1 and TRBJ2-5, with D possibly TRBD1 on 6 matching bases. V shed 4 bases and J shed 1 base, with 11 bases lying between them. Germline lookup yields CDR1 SGHRS and CDR2 YFSETQ. This CDR3 has 14 amino acids. Written as DNA, the CDR3 is TGCGCCAGCAGCAGAACAGGGATCCAAGAGACCCAGTACTTC. Encoded protein: CASSRTGIQETQYF.

CDR3 coding DNA: TGTGCCAGCAGTTGGGGGGACGGGACTGAAGCTTTCTTT. It codes for CASSWGDGTEAFF. The V and J genes are TRBV6-6 and TRBJ1-1; perhaps TRBD1 as D (5 bases). The germline gives CDR1 MNHNY, CDR2 SVGAGI (reference sequence). CDR3 size: 13 residues. Trimming stripped 4 bases from V and 5 bases from J, with 11 bases between.

The chain joins TRBV30 to TRBJ2-1; 8 positions agree with TRBD2. Unmatched junction bases numbered 10, after V lost 3 bases and J lost 6 bases. This CDR3 is 15 amino acids long. Germline loops: CDR1 GTSNPN, CDR2 SVGIG (reference sequence). The CDR3 coding sequence is TGTGCCTGGAGCCGAGGTAGCGGGAAAAGCAATGAGCAGTTCTTC. Its translation: CAWSRGSGKSNEQFF.

J is TRBJ1-1 and V is TRBV27, with 11 bases lining up with TRBD1. Germline trimming cut 5 bases from V and 10 bases from J; bases unmatched to any gene: 6. Germline V gives CDR1 MNHEY, CDR2 SMNVEV (reference sequence). The CDR3 runs to 13 residues. The CDR3: CASSPGQGASAFF. CDR3 bases: TGTGCCAGCAGTCCTGGACAGGGGGCTTCAGCTTTCTTT.

The chain combines TRBV28 with TRBJ1-5, with TRBD1 matching over 7 bases. Losses at the gene ends were 4 bases for V and 4 bases for J; bases not matched to a gene: 10. This CDR3 has 16 amino acids. From germline, CDR1 is MDHEN and CDR2 SYDVKM. The CDR3 DNA is TGTGCCAGCAGTTCCCCCGGGACAGCCAAAAATCAGCCCCAGCATTTT. This gives the protein CASSSPGTAKNQPQHF.

This chain joins TRBV9 and TRBJ1-1; 7 nucleotides align to TRBD1. The junction had 9 bases not matched to a gene; V was cut back by 5 bases and J by 5 bases. Germline CDR1 SGDLS, CDR2 YYNGEE. The CDR3 has 14 amino acids. The CDR3 protein is CASSPFSGGTEAFF. In nucleotides, the CDR3 is TGTGCCAGCAGTCCTTTCTCAGGGGGGACTGAAGCTTTCTTT.

The chain employs TRBV7-2 and TRBJ1-1, with 7 bases lining up with TRBD1. Looked up from germline, CDR1 is SGHTA and CDR2 is FQGNSA. The CDR3 consists of 17 residues. V shed 5 bases, J shed 3 bases, and the junction held 15 bases outside the gene matches. CDR3 in DNA: TGTGCCAGCAGCCCCCGACAGGGTTTCCCTGGGGACACTGAAGCTTTCTTT. Translating it yields CASSPRQGFPGDTEAFF.